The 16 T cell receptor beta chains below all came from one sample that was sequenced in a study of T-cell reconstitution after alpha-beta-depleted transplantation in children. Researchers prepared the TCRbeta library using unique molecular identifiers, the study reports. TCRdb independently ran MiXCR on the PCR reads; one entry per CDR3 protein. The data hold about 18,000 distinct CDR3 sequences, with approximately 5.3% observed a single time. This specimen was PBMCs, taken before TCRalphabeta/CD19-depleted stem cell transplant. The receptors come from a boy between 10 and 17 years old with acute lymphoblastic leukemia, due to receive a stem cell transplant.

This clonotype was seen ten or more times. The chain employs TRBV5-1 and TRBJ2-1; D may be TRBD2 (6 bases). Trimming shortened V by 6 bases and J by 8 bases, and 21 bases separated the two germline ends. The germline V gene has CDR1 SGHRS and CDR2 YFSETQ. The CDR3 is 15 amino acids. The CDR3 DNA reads TGCGCCAGCAACCTGGGGGTAGGGAGGTCGTATGAGCAGTTCTTC. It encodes CASNLGVGRSYEQFF. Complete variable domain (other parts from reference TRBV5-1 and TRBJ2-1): KAGVTQTPRYLIKTRGQQVTLSCSPISGHRSVSWYQQTPGQGLQFLFEYFSETQRNKGNFPGRFSGRQFSNSRSEMNVSTLELGDSALYLCASNLGVGRSYEQFFGPGTRLTVL.

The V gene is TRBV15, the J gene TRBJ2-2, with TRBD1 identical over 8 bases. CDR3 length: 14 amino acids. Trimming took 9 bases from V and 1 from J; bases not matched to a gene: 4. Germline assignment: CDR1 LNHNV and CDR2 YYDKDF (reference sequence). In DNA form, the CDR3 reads TGTGCCACGACCGGGACAGGGAACACCGGGGAGCTGTTTTTT. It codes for CATTGTGNTGELFF.

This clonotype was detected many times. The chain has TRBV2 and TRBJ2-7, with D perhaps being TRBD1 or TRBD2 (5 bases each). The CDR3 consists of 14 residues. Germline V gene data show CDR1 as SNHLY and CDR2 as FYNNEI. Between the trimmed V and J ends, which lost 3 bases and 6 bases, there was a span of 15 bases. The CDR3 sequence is CASSDWDGLGEQYF. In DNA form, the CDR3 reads TGTGCCAGCAGTGATTGGGACGGTTTGGGCGAGCAGTACTTC.

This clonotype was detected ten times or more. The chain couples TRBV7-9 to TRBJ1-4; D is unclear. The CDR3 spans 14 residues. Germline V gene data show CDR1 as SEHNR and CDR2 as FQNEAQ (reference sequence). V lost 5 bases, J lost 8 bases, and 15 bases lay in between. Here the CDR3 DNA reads TGTGCCAGCAGCCACGGGGTATTTGACGAAAAACTGTTTTTT. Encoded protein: CASSHGVFDEKLFF. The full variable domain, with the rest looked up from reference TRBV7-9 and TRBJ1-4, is DTGVSQNPRHKITKRGQNVTFRCDPISEHNRLYWYRQTLGQGPEFLTYFQNEAQLEKSRLLSDRFSAERPKGSFSTLEIQRTEQGDSAMYLCASSHGVFDEKLFFGSGTQLSVL.

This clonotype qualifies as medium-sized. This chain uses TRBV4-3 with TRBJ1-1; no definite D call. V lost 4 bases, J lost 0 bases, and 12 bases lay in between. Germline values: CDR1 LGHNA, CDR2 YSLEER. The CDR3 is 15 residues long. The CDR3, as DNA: TGCGCCAGCAGCCCAGCGCCCACAATGAACACTGAAGCTTTCTTT. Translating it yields CASSPAPTMNTEAFF.

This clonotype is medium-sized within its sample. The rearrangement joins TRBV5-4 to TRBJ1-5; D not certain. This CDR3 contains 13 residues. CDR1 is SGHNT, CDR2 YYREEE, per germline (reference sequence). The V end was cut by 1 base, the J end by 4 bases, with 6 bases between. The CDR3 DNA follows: TGTGCCAGCAGCTTGTCCTTGAATCAGCCCCAGCATTTT. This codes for CASSLSLNQPQHF.

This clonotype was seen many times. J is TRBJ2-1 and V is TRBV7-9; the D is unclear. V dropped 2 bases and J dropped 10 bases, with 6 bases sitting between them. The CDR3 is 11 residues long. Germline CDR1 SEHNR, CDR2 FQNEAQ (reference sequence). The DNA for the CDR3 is TGTGCCAGCAGCTTATTGCGGGAGCAGTTCTTC. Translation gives CASSLLREQFF.

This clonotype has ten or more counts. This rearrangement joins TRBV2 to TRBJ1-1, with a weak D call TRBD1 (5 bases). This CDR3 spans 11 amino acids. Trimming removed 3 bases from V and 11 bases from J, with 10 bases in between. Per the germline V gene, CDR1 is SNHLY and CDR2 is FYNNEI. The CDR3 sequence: CASSDWGGAFF. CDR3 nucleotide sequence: TGTGCCAGCAGTGATTGGGGGGGGGCTTTCTTT.

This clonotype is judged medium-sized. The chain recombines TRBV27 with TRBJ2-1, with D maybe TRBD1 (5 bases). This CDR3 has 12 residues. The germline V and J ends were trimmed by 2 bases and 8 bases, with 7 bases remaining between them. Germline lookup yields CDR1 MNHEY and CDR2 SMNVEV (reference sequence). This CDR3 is CASSLQGHEQFF. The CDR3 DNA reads TGTGCCAGCAGTTTACAGGGCCATGAGCAGTTCTTC.

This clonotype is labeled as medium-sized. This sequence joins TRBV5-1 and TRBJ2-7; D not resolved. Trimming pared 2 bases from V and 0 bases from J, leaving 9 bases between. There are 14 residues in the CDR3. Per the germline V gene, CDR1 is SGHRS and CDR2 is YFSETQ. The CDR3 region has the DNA TGCGCCAGCAGCTTCGGAGATTTCTCCTACGAGCAGTACTTC. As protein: CASSFGDFSYEQYF.

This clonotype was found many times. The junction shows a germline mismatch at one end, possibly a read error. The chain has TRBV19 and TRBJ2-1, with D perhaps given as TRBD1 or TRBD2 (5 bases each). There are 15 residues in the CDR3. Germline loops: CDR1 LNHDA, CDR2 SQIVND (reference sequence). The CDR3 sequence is CASSIVQGPYNEQFF. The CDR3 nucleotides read TGTGCCAGCAGTATAGTTCAGGGACCCTACAATGAGCAGTTCTTC.

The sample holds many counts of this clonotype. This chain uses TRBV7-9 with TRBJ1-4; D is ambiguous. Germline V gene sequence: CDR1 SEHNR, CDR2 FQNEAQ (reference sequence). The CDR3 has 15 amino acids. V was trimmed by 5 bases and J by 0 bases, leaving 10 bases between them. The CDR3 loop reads CASSPLGSTNEKLFF. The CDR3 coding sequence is TGTGCCAGCAGCCCCCTGGGGTCAACTAATGAAAAACTGTTTTTT.

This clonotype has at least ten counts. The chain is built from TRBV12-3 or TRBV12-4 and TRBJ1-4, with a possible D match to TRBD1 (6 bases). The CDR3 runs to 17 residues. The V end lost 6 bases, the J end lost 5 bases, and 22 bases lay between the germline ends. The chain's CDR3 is CASSSLTRGAQNEKLFF. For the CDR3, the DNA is TGTGCCAGCAGCTCCCTGACGAGGGGGGCACAGAATGAAAAACTGTTTTTT.

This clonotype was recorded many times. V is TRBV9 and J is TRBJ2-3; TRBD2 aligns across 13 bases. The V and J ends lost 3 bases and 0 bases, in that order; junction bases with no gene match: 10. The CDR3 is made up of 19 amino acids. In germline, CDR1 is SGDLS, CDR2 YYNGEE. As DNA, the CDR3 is TGTGCCAGCAGCGCGCCTCGGACTAGCGGGGGAACTAGCACAGATACGCAGTATTTT. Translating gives CASSAPRTSGGTSTDTQYF.

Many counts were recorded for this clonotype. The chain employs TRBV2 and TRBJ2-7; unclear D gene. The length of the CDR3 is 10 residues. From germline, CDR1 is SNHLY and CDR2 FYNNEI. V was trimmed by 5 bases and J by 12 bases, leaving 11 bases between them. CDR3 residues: CASSRNSPYF. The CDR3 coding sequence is TGTGCCAGCAGTCGAAATTCACCGTACTTC.

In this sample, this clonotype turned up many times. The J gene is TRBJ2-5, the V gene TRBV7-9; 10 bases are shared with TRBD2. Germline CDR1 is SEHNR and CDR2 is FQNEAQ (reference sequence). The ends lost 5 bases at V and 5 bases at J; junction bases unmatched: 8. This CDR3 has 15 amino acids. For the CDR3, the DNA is TGTGCCAGCAGCCCTACTAGCGGGACGTGGGAGACCCAGTACTTC. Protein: CASSPTSGTWETQYF.